This T cell receptor beta chain was identified during a study of blood T cell repertoires in COVID-19. As for the study in general: The United States, Italy and Spain supplied acute and convalescent COVID-19 samples. T cells, B-cell-depleted T cells, or PBMCs supplied cDNA or gDNA.

From germline, CDR1 is LNHDA and CDR2 SQIVND (reference sequence). CDR3 length equals 16 residues. The junction had 3 bases not matched to a gene; V was cut back by 1 base and J by 0 bases. Seattle patient enrollment occurred during active infection, with longitudinal follow-up thereafter. Study processing details: Cell counts per sample came from amplifying reference gene primers. TCRdb's table, derived via immunoSEQ multiplex PCR, lists solely in-frame clones and lacks some. V and J calls plus clone size are reproduced from that table; the DNA served to infer D and trimming. The sample carries roughly 500,000 clones, approximately 92% recorded once.

The chain uses TRBV19 and TRBJ1-2, with TRBD1 matching over 9 bases. The sequencing sample was made of peripheral blood. The receptor was derived from a man between 18 and 29 years old with COVID-19, enrolled during active disease. The CDR3 region has the DNA TGTGCCAGTAGTATAGGTGGGACAGGGACTAACTATGGCTACACCTTC. Translated, it gives CASSIGGTGTNYGYTF.